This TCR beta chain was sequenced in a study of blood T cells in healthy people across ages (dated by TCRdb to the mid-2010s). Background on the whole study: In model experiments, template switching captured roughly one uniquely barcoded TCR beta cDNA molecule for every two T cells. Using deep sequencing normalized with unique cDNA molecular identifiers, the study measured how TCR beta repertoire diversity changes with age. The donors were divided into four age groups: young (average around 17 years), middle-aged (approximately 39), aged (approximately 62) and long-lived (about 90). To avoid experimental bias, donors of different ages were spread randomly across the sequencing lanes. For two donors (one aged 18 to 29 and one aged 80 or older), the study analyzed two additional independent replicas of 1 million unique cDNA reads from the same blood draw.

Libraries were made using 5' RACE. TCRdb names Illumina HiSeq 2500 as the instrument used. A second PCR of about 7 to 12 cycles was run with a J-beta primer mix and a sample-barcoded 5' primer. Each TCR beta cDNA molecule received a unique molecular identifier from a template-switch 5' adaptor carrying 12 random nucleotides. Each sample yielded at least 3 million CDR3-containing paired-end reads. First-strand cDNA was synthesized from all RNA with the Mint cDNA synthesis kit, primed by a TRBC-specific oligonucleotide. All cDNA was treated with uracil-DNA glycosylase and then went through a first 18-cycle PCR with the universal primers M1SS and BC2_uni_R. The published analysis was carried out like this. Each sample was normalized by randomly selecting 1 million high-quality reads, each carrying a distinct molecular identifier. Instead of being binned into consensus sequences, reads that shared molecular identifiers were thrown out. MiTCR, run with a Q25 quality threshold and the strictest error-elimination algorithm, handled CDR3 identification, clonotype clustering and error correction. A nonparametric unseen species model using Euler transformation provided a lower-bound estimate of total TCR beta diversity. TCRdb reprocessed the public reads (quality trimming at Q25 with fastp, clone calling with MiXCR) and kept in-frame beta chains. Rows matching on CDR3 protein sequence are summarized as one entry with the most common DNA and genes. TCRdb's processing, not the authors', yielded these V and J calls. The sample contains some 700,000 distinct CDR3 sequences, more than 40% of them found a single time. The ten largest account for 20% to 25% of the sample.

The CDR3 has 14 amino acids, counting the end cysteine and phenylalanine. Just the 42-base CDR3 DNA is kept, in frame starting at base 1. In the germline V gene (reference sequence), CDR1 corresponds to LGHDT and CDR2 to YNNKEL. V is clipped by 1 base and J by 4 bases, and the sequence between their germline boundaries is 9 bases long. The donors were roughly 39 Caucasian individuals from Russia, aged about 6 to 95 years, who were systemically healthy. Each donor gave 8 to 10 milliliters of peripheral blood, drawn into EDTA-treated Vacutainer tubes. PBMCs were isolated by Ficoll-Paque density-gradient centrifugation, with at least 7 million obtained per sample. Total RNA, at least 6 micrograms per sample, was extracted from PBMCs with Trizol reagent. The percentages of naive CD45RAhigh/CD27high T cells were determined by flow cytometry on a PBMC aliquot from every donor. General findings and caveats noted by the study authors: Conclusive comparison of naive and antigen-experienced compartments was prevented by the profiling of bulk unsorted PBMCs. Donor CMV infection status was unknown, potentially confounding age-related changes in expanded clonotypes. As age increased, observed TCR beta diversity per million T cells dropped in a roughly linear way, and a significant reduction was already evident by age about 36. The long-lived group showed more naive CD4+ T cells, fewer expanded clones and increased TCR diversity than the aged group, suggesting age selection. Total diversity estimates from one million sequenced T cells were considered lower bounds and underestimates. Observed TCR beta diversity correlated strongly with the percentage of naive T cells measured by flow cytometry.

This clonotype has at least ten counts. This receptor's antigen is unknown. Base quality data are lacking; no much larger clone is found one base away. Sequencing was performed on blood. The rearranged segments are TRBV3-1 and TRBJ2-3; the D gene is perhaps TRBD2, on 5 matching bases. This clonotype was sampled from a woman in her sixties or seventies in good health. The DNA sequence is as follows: TGTGCCAGCAGCCAAGTAAGCGGCCCAGATACGCAGTATTTT. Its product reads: CASSQVSGPDTQYF.